What follows are 30 T cell receptor beta chains derived from one specimen sequenced in a study of shared clonotypes between healthy human individuals. The data were produced by immunoSEQ multiplex PCR, yet TCRdb's version contains in-frame clones alone and is incomplete. This sample has around 1,000,000 clones; 60% to 80% occur once, and the top ten carry roughly 0.83%. The sample consisted of memory CD4+ T cells from PBMCs. The subset: CD45RA-negative fraction. These receptors originate from a man between 18 and 29 years old in good health. Some clones in this sample may be carry-over from other donors' samples.

This clone has more than one count but fewer than ten. V is TRBV27 and J is TRBJ1-6, with a possible D match to TRBD1 (6 bases). The V end was cut by 5 bases, the J end by 0 bases, with 11 bases between. The CDR3 covers 16 residues. Germline V gene sequence: CDR1 MNHEY, CDR2 SMNVEV (reference sequence). In DNA form, the CDR3 reads TGTGCCAGCAGTCCCACAGGGAGCTCCTATAATTCACCCCTCCACTTT. Translation gives CASSPTGSSYNSPLHF.

For the CDR3, the DNA is TGTGCCAGCAGCTTGGGGGCTAGCGGGACCACAGATACGCAGTATTTT. It specifies CASSLGASGTTDTQYF. This rearrangement joins TRBV5-8 to TRBJ2-3; 9 nucleotides agree with TRBD2. This CDR3 is built from 16 residues. V was clipped by 0 bases and J by 2 bases; unmatched bases: 4. The V gene's germline CDR1 is SGHTS and CDR2 YDEGEE.

This clone was picked up many times. This rearrangement joins TRBV10-3 to TRBJ2-7, with TRBD2 matching over 11 bases. With V trimmed by 4 bases and J by 7 bases, 9 bases remained unmatched. Germline assignment: CDR1 ENHRY and CDR2 SYGVKD. This CDR3 is built from 15 residues. CDR3: CAISGGSGRAQEQYF. The CDR3 DNA reads as TGTGCCATCAGTGGGGGTAGCGGGAGGGCCCAAGAGCAGTACTTC.

The chain joins TRBV28 to TRBJ1-5; TRBD1 agrees at 8 bases. Losses at the gene ends were 2 bases for V and 5 bases for J; bases not matched to a gene: 8. Germline assignment: CDR1 MDHEN and CDR2 SYDVKM. CDR3 size: 16 residues. The chain's CDR3 is CASSLLDRGMDQPQHF. The CDR3 DNA sequence: TGTGCCAGCAGTTTACTAGACAGGGGAATGGATCAGCCCCAGCATTTT.

The V gene is TRBV6-6, the J gene TRBJ2-3; TRBD2 matches 8 bases. Looked up from germline, CDR1 is MNHNY and CDR2 is SVGAGI (reference sequence). The CDR3 runs to 16 residues. The ends lost 6 bases at V and 4 bases at J; junction bases unmatched: 12. CDR3 DNA sequence: TGTGCCAGCAGCCCCGGGAGGAGCGGGGGCCCAGATACGCAGTATTTT. It codes for CASSPGRSGGPDTQYF.

This clone was detected only a few times. The chain uses TRBV5-1 and TRBJ2-3; D not certain. This CDR3 spans 14 amino acids. Trimming stripped 8 bases from V and 0 bases from J, with 13 bases between. Germline assignment: CDR1 SGHRS and CDR2 YFSETQ. CDR3 bases: TGCGCCAGTGCCGGAAGAGCTAGCACAGATACGCAGTATTTT. Translated, it gives CASAGRASTDTQYF.

The chain employs TRBV5-1 and TRBJ2-6; no definite D call. The V gene lost 4 bases and the J gene lost 2 bases, with 13 bases spanning the gap. The germline CDR1 and CDR2 sequences are SGHRS and YFSETQ. The CDR3 totals 16 residues. Here the CDR3 DNA reads TGCGCCAGCAGCCCATCCCCGGCCACTGGGGCCAACGTCCTGACTTTC. Residues: CASSPSPATGANVLTF.

V usage is TRBV9 and J usage is TRBJ2-2; 8 bases map to TRBD2. Germline assignment: CDR1 SGDLS and CDR2 YYNGEE. There are 16 residues in the CDR3. With 0 bases clipped from V and 4 bases from J, the junction kept 5 bases outside the gene matches. This CDR3 reads CASSVAGLAGTGELFF. The DNA for the CDR3 is TGTGCCAGCAGCGTAGCAGGGCTAGCGGGCACCGGGGAGCTGTTTTTT.

This clone was observed a handful of times. The V gene is TRBV7-2, the J gene TRBJ2-5; TRBD2 matches at 10 bases. The CDR3 has 15 residues. Looked up from germline, CDR1 is SGHTA and CDR2 is FQGNSA. The V and J ends lost 5 bases and 3 bases, in that order; junction bases with no gene match: 6. The CDR3 DNA reads TGTGCCAGCAGCACCCGGACTAGCGGTAAAGAGACCCAGTACTTC. Its protein product is CASSTRTSGKETQYF.

In regard to this clone: Other nucleotide sequences from this sample produce the same CDR3. This chain joins TRBV2 and TRBJ1-2, with 7 bases aligning to TRBD1. CDR3 length equals 14 residues. Germline trimming cut 0 bases from V and 4 bases from J; bases unmatched to any gene: 2. Per the germline V gene, CDR1 is SNHLY and CDR2 is FYNNEI. CDR3 loop: CASSEARGPYGYTF. DNA of the CDR3: TGTGCCAGCAGTGAAGCGAGGGGGCCCTATGGCTACACCTTC.

The V and J genes are TRBV6-5 and TRBJ2-5; no clear D. CDR3 length equals 11 residues. Trimming removed 0 bases at V and 6 bases at J, with 2 bases between. Germline V CDR1 and CDR2: MNHEY, SVGAGI. CDR3 sequence (DNA): TGTGCCAGCAGTTACTCCCAGACCCAGTACTTC. Translation gives CASSYSQTQYF.

This rearrangement joins TRBV6-1 to TRBJ2-7; 8 positions agree with TRBD1. V was pared by 2 bases and J by 3 bases, with 6 bases of the junction left unmatched. CDR1 and CDR2 (germline): MNHNS, SASEGT. This CDR3 region has 15 residues. As DNA, the CDR3 is TGTGCCAGCAGTGAATTCCTCGGACAGGGCTACGAGCAGTACTTC. It codes for CASSEFLGQGYEQYF.

The DNA for the CDR3 is TGCAGCGTGGGATTGGACGGACGGGCCTACGAGCAGTACTTC. This codes for CSVGLDGRAYEQYF. This chain connects TRBV29-1 to TRBJ2-7; no clear D gene. This CDR3 spans 14 amino acids. CDR1 and CDR2 from the germline V gene are SQVTM and ANQGSEA. Trimming shortened V by 6 bases and J by 2 bases, and 17 bases separated the two germline ends.

The CDR3 DNA is TGTGCCATCAGTGAGGAAACAGGGAGGACTGAAGCTTTCTTT. Its protein is CAISEETGRTEAFF. V usage is TRBV10-3 and J usage is TRBJ1-1; possible D gene TRBD1, 6 bases. CDR1 is ENHRY, CDR2 SYGVKD, per germline. V lost 2 bases and J 5 bases, leaving 12 bases between the germline ends. The length of the CDR3 is 14 residues.

The chain couples TRBV25-1 to TRBJ2-7; D gene ambiguous. This CDR3 is 14 amino acids long. Germline V gene lookup returns CDR1 MGHDK and CDR2 SYGVNS. Trimming cost V 5 bases and J 2 bases, with 13 bases left between them. CDR3: CASSPEATTYEQYF. The CDR3 nucleotides read TGTGCCAGCAGTCCCGAGGCGACCACCTACGAGCAGTACTTC.

V is TRBV2 and J is TRBJ1-5; D remains unclear. This CDR3 contains 12 residues. Germline V gives CDR1 SNHLY, CDR2 FYNNEI. The V gene lost 7 bases and the J gene lost 5 bases, with 9 bases spanning the gap. Here the CDR3 DNA reads TGTGCCAGCAACATTGAGGATCAGCCCCAGCATTTT. It yields the protein CASNIEDQPQHF.

The V and J genes are TRBV7-8 and TRBJ2-5, with D uncertain. The CDR3 consists of 12 residues. The V end lost 0 bases, the J end lost 5 bases, and 4 bases lay between the germline ends. The germline V gene has CDR1 SGHVS and CDR2 FQNEAQ. In DNA, the CDR3 is TGTGCCAGCAGCTTAGCGCTGGAGACCCAGTACTTC. This codes for CASSLALETQYF.

This rearrangement joins TRBV29-1 to TRBJ2-7; 9 bases are shared with TRBD1. V trimming: 1 base; J trimming: 7 bases; junction bases outside the gene matches: 8. The germline gives CDR1 SQVTM, CDR2 ANQGSEA. This CDR3 has 14 amino acids. The DNA of the CDR3 is TGCAGCGTTGAAGCCGTGGGACAGGGTGGAGAGCAGTACTTC. Translating it yields CSVEAVGQGGEQYF.

This clone has more than one count but fewer than ten. V is TRBV19 and J is TRBJ2-3; TRBD1 agrees at 8 bases. V shed 9 bases and J 1 base; nucleotides not matched to a gene: 3. The germline CDR1 and CDR2 sequences are LNHDA and SQIVND (reference sequence). The CDR3 contains 13 residues. The CDR3 region has the DNA TGTGCCAGCAAACAGGGGGGCACAGATACGCAGTATTTT. Its protein is CASKQGGTDTQYF.

The chain joins TRBV2 to TRBJ2-1; D is unclear. V was trimmed by 7 bases and J by 8 bases, leaving 9 bases between them. Looked up from germline, CDR1 is SNHLY and CDR2 is FYNNEI. The CDR3 is 11 residues long. CDR3: CASTFRDEQFF. CDR3 bases: TGTGCCAGCACCTTCCGGGATGAGCAGTTCTTC.

The V and J genes are TRBV7-9 and TRBJ2-5; tentative D call: TRBD1 (6 bases). CDR3 length: 14 residues. Trimming pared 4 bases from V and 5 bases from J, leaving 14 bases between. Germline lookup yields CDR1 SEHNR and CDR2 FQNEAQ (reference sequence). In nucleotides, the CDR3 is TGTGCCAGCAGCTCCGGGACATCGGCGGAGACCCAGTACTTC. Its protein is CASSSGTSAETQYF.

The chain carries TRBV15 and TRBJ2-5, with TRBD2 matching over 11 bases. The CDR3 is 19 residues long. The germline V gene has CDR1 LNHNV and CDR2 YYDKDF (reference sequence). V lost 4 bases and J lost 5; bases outside the gene matches: 18. The CDR3 DNA reads as TGTGCCACCAGCACCTGGGACATCCCGGGACTAGCGGTGGGGGAGACCCAGTACTTC. Its protein is CATSTWDIPGLAVGETQYF.

The rearrangement links TRBV28 to TRBJ2-3, with D perhaps TRBD2 (5 bases). Germline V lookup: CDR1 MDHEN, CDR2 SYDVKM. Trimming cost V 5 bases and J 13 bases, with 22 bases left between them. This CDR3 has 14 amino acids. The CDR3 DNA sequence: TGTGCCAGCAGTCCTCCGGGGTATATAGAGGAGAAGTATTTT. It codes for CASSPPGYIEEKYF.

Comments on this clone: The same CDR3 can be traced to other DNA sequences in this sample. This chain connects TRBV7-3 to TRBJ1-1; D is undetermined. Trimming shortened V by 4 bases and J by 2 bases, and 8 bases separated the two germline ends. The CDR3 has 13 amino acids. Looked up from germline, CDR1 is SGHTA and CDR2 is FQGTGA. The CDR3 coding sequence is TGTGCCAGCAGCTCCACACTAAACACTGAAGCTTTCTTT. Translated, it gives CASSSTLNTEAFF. Drawing the rest from reference TRBV7-3 and TRBJ1-1, the complete variable domain is GAGVSQTPSNKVTEKGKYVELRCDPISGHTALYWYRQSLGQGPEFLIYFQGTGAADDSGLPNDRFFAVRPEGSVSTLKIQRTERGDSAVYLCASSSTLNTEAFFGQGTRLTVV.

The J gene is TRBJ1-1, the V gene TRBV5-6; possibly TRBD1 for D (5 bases). CDR3 size: 14 residues. Trimming took off 1 base at V and 3 bases at J, with 10 bases between the two ends. Looked up from germline, CDR1 is SGHDT and CDR2 is YYEEEE. CDR3 protein: CASSLRTPYTEAFF. CDR3 sequence (DNA): TGTGCCAGCAGCTTGCGGACACCATACACTGAAGCTTTCTTT.

This clone has a count of ten or more. This chain connects TRBV20-1 to TRBJ1-1, with D hard to call. This CDR3 region has 11 residues. The germline V and J ends were trimmed by 1 base and 10 bases, with 10 bases remaining between them. Germline CDR1 DFQATT, CDR2 SNEGSKA (reference sequence). The CDR3 sequence is CSARAADRAFF. CDR3 coding DNA: TGCAGTGCTAGAGCAGCCGACCGAGCTTTCTTT.

The V call is TRBV6-1, the J call TRBJ2-7; 8 bases are a match to TRBD2. CDR3 size: 15 residues. CDR1 is MNHNS, CDR2 SASEGT, per germline. Trimming cost V 6 bases and J 2 bases; bases outside gene matches: 9. The CDR3 here is CASSKGAAGAYEQYF. The CDR3 DNA is TGTGCCAGCAGCAAAGGGGCAGCGGGAGCCTACGAGCAGTACTTC.

This clone was picked up a small number of times. The V and J genes are TRBV7-3 and TRBJ1-2; the D is unclear. This CDR3 is built from 13 residues. The V end lost 3 bases, the J end lost 7 bases, and 12 bases lay between the germline ends. CDR1 SGHTA and CDR2 FQGTGA come from the germline V gene. CDR3 amino acids: CASSLNGGVGYTF. The CDR3 DNA sequence: TGTGCCAGCAGCTTGAATGGTGGGGTTGGCTACACCTTC.

This clone was found once. The chain joins TRBV18 to TRBJ2-7; tentatively, D is TRBD2 (6 bases). The germline CDR1 and CDR2 sequences are KGHSH and LQKENI. The length of the CDR3 is 12 residues. V lost 4 bases, J lost 3 bases, and 7 bases lay in between. Here the CDR3 reads CASSRDFYEQYF. The CDR3 coding sequence is TGTGCCAGCTCACGGGACTTCTACGAGCAGTACTTC.

This clone was counted a few times. This chain connects TRBV5-1 to TRBJ1-2, with 9 bases that match TRBD1. This CDR3 spans 15 amino acids. The V gene end was trimmed by 0 bases and the J gene end by 7 bases; junction bases not matched to a gene: 7. Germline V CDR1 and CDR2: SGHRS, YFSETQ. This chain's CDR3 is CASSLDSGTGSGYTF. The CDR3 DNA reads as TGCGCCAGCAGCTTGGATTCCGGGACAGGGTCTGGCTACACCTTC.